A single sample is the source of the 29 T cell receptor beta chains below, sequenced in a study of shared clonotypes between healthy human individuals. Profiling relied on immunoSEQ multiplex PCR, and the TCRdb table lists in-frame clones only, not all of them. The sample holds over 400,000 clones, 65% to 85% seen once. Sequenced sample: PBMCs. All receptors derive from a woman aged 40 to 50 in good health. Some clones in this sample may be carry-over from other donors' samples.

V and J are TRBV19 and TRBJ2-3, with D possibly TRBD2 on 6 matching bases. Trimming left V 4 bases short and J 4 bases short, with 12 bases between. Per the germline V gene, CDR1 is LNHDA and CDR2 is SQIVND (reference sequence). The CDR3 spans 14 residues. CDR3: CASSTAGGSDTQYF. CDR3 bases: TGTGCCAGTAGTACCGCCGGGGGTTCAGATACGCAGTATTTT.

This clone has at least ten counts. The CDR3 sequence: CASSLGGNSYEQYF. For the CDR3, the DNA is TGTGCCAGCAGTTTAGGCGGAAATTCCTACGAGCAGTACTTC. The rearrangement joins TRBV6-5 to TRBJ2-7; unclear D gene. CDR3 length: 14 residues. In germline, CDR1 is MNHEY, CDR2 SVGAGI. V was trimmed by 4 bases and J by 1 base, leaving 11 bases between them.

This clone was found a few times. The CDR3 region has the DNA TGTGCCAGCATTCTACGGGCAGCGCATAACTATGGCTACACCTTC. This translates into CASILRAAHNYGYTF. The V and J genes are TRBV2 and TRBJ1-2, with D unresolved. CDR1 is SNHLY and CDR2 is FYNNEI in the germline V gene. Trimming pared 7 bases from V and 1 base from J, leaving 16 bases between. This CDR3 has 15 amino acids.

The chain's CDR3 is CASSFLGPRPGTGELFF. In DNA, the CDR3 is TGTGCCAGCAGCTTCCTCGGACCCCGGCCGGGCACCGGGGAGCTGTTTTTT. The gene calls are TRBV12-1 and TRBJ2-2. TRBV12-1 is tagged as a pseudogene. The CDR3 covers 17 residues.

This clone was observed once. Given a far larger clone just one base away, this is likely a sequencing read error. The chain joins TRBV5-6 to TRBJ2-7, with D perhaps matching TRBD1 or TRBD2 (5 bases each). The CDR3 covers 14 residues. Deletions cut 4 bases from V and 2 bases from J, with 13 bases between. CDR1 and CDR2 from the germline V gene are SGHDT and YYEEEE. The CDR3, as DNA: TGTGCCAGCAGCGACACTCGGGGACCCTACGAGCAGTACTTC. Translation gives CASSDTRGPYEQYF.

With regard to this clone: A far larger clone is only one base removed, so a read error is likely. The rearrangement links TRBV10-3 to TRBJ2-5, with D unresolved. The DNA end lines up better with TRBJ2-7; the J call may be wrong. The CDR3 is 14 amino acids. Germline CDR1 and CDR2: ENHRY and SYGVKD. The CDR3 DNA is TGTGCCATCAGCGTCAGCAAGCTAATGAGCGAGCAGTACTTC. This encodes CAISVSKLMSEQYF.

Of note for this clone: Since a far larger clone is one base different, this is likely a read error. The chain has TRBV30 and TRBJ1-5; D is possibly TRBD2 (5 bases). TRBJ2-3 explains the end of the DNA better; the J call may be wrong. CDR1 is GTSNPN and CDR2 is SVGIG in the germline V gene (reference sequence). The CDR3 sequence is 13 residues long. The CDR3 loop reads CAWSGTGNQPQYF. The CDR3 DNA sequence: TGTGCCTGGAGTGGGACGGGGAATCAGCCCCAGTATTTT.

V is TRBV7-6 and J is TRBJ2-7, with 8 bases lining up with TRBD2. Germline values: CDR1 SGHVS, CDR2 FNYEAQ. This CDR3 is 14 amino acids long. V lost 0 bases, J lost 2 bases, and 0 bases stayed unmatched. The CDR3 sequence is CASSLASGAYEQYF. CDR3 coding DNA: TGTGCCAGCAGCTTAGCTAGCGGGGCCTACGAGCAGTACTTC. Full variable domain (rest looked up from reference TRBV7-6 and TRBJ2-7): GAGVSQSPRYKVTKRGQDVALRCDPISGHVSLYWYRQALGQGPEFLTYFNYEAQQDKSGLPNDRFSAERPEGSISTLTIQRTEQRDSAMYRCASSLASGAYEQYFGPGTRLTVT.

V and J are TRBV6-1 and TRBJ1-3; D uncertain. V lost 0 bases to trimming and J lost 0 bases, with 12 bases between them. The CDR3 is 17 residues long. Germline V gene lookup returns CDR1 MNHNS and CDR2 SASEGT. This chain's CDR3 is CASSEAPAAPSGNTIYF. Written as DNA, the CDR3 is TGTGCCAGCAGTGAAGCGCCGGCAGCGCCCTCTGGAAACACCATATATTTT.

The V gene is TRBV5-1, the J gene TRBJ1-4, with D perhaps TRBD1 (5 bases). V lost 0 bases and J lost 6, with 12 bases in between. Germline V gene sequence: CDR1 SGHRS, CDR2 YFSETQ. The CDR3 has 15 residues. The CDR3 DNA follows: TGCGCCAGCAGCTTGGAGGGGACGGGGGATGAAAAACTGTTTTTT. This translates into CASSLEGTGDEKLFF. Full variable domain (outside the CDR3, taken from reference TRBV5-1 and TRBJ1-4): KAGVTQTPRYLIKTRGQQVTLSCSPISGHRSVSWYQQTPGQGLQFLFEYFSETQRNKGNFPGRFSGRQFSNSRSEMNVSTLELGDSALYLCASSLEGTGDEKLFFGSGTQLSVL.

The CDR3 DNA is TGTGCCAGCACTAGCGACAGACCCCGGCCTGTC. Translated: CASTSDRPRPV. The V call is TRBV11-2, the J call TRBJ2-7; tentative D call: TRBD2 (6 bases). This CDR3 contains 11 residues. CDR1 and CDR2 from the germline V gene are SGHAT and FQNNGV.

The chain has TRBV7-2 and TRBJ2-1, with 12 bases lining up with TRBD2. Germline lookup yields CDR1 SGHTA and CDR2 FQGNSA. The J segment lost 7 bases and the V segment lost 1 base, leaving 8 bases of the junction unmatched. The CDR3 runs 17 residues. CDR3 in DNA: TGTGCCAGCAGCTTAGTCCCTAGCGGGAGGGCGGGGAATGAGCAGTTCTTC. Encoded protein: CASSLVPSGRAGNEQFF.

With regard to this clone: With only one base between it and a far larger clone, this is likely a read error. This chain joins TRBV7-9 and TRBJ2-7, with 9 bases fitting TRBD2. Germline CDR1 reads SEHNR; CDR2 reads FQNEAQ (reference sequence). The CDR3 totals 16 residues. CDR3 DNA sequence: TGTGCCAGCAGCTTAGTGGGGCTAGCGGGATCCTACGAGAAGTACTTC. The encoded protein is CASSLVGLAGSYEKYF.

For this clone: A much larger clone differs by one base, so this may be a read error. The chain uses TRBV7-2 and TRBJ2-3; TRBD2 matches 7 bases. With V trimmed by 5 bases and J by 0 bases, 8 bases remained unmatched. The CDR3 runs to 16 residues. Germline CDR1 is SGHTA and CDR2 is FQGNSA. CDR3 nucleotides: TGTGCCAGCAGCAAGGGGACTACCACTAGCACAGATACGCAGTATTTT. It translates to CASSKGTTTSTDTQYF.

The rearrangement links TRBV19 to TRBJ2-7, with 7 bases aligning to TRBD1. V was pared by 7 bases and J by 6 bases, with 3 bases of the junction left unmatched. CDR3 size: 11 residues. Germline V CDR1 and CDR2: LNHDA, SQIVND (reference sequence). The CDR3 spells CASTQGLEQYF. CDR3 DNA: TGTGCCAGTACACAGGGGCTCGAGCAGTACTTC.

This chain links TRBV28 with TRBJ1-5; TRBD1 aligns across 7 bases. Germline V gives CDR1 MDHEN, CDR2 SYDVKM. The CDR3 loop spans 15 amino acids. V gave up 7 bases and J gave up 3 bases; unmatched junction bases: 9. The CDR3 region is CASTLNRGINQPQHF. The CDR3 nucleotides read TGTGCCAGCACCCTAAACAGGGGTATCAATCAGCCCCAGCATTTT.

The chain employs TRBV5-8 and TRBJ2-7; 7 nucleotides agree with TRBD2. V trimming: 0 bases; J trimming: 2 bases; junction bases outside the gene matches: 11. CDR3 length: 17 residues. Germline values: CDR1 SGHTS, CDR2 YDEGEE. The chain's CDR3 is CASSLAIGLVRTYEQYF. CDR3 in DNA: TGTGCCAGCAGCTTGGCAATTGGACTAGTTAGGACCTACGAGCAGTACTTC.

This clone was counted a few times. The chain employs TRBV27 and TRBJ1-5; D uncertain. The CDR3 loop spans 14 amino acids. CDR1 and CDR2 from the germline V gene are MNHEY and SMNVEV (reference sequence). Trimming shortened V by 5 bases and J by 1 base, and 9 bases separated the two germline ends. The CDR3 DNA is TGTGCCAGCAGTCCCCACGAGAGCAATCAGCCCCAGCATTTT. It translates to CASSPHESNQPQHF.

The sample holds many counts of this clone. The V gene is TRBV6-6, the J gene TRBJ2-1; D unclear. The ends were cut back, 2 bases at V and 4 bases at J, with 9 bases in the middle. This CDR3 region has 14 residues. In germline, CDR1 is MNHNY, CDR2 SVGAGI (reference sequence). CDR3 in DNA: TGTGCCAGCAGTTACAACGACGTATACAATGAGCAGTTCTTC. The encoded protein is CASSYNDVYNEQFF.

The J gene is TRBJ1-5, the V gene TRBV6-1; D remains ambiguous. CDR1 MNHNS and CDR2 SASEGT come from the germline V gene. The length of the CDR3 is 14 residues. The ends were cut back, 6 bases at V and 5 bases at J, with 14 bases in the middle. The CDR3: CASSMALTDQPQHF. Written as DNA, the CDR3 is TGTGCCAGCAGCATGGCTTTGACCGATCAGCCCCAGCATTTT.

For this clone: It differs at one base from a far larger clone, so likely a read error. The V call is TRBV6-4, the J call TRBJ2-1; D is perhaps TRBD1 or TRBD2 (5 bases each). CDR1 is MRHNA and CDR2 is SNTAGT in the germline V gene. The CDR3 spans 13 residues. The V gene lost 5 bases and the J gene lost 5 bases, with 10 bases spanning the gap. CDR3: CASSNGANNEQFF. The CDR3 DNA reads TGTGCCAGCAGTAACGGGGCAAACAATGAGCAGTTCTTC.

This chain links TRBV9 with TRBJ2-7, with unresolved D. The length of the CDR3 is 12 residues. Trimming shortened V by 3 bases and J by 1 base, and 5 bases separated the two germline ends. Germline lookup yields CDR1 SGDLS and CDR2 YYNGEE. DNA for the CDR3: TGTGCCAGCAGCGACCATTCCTACGAGCAGTACTTC. Translating it yields CASSDHSYEQYF.

A single count supports this clone. The chain carries TRBV7-2 and TRBJ1-2; D not resolved. This CDR3 region has 13 residues. Trimming took 5 bases from V and 3 from J, leaving 10 bases between them. CDR1 is SGHTA, CDR2 FQGNSA, per germline. In DNA form, the CDR3 reads TGTGCCAGCAGCCCTGAAGGGTACTATGGCTACACCTTC. This codes for CASSPEGYYGYTF.

V is TRBV5-1 and J is TRBJ2-5; TRBD1 aligns across 10 bases. From germline, CDR1 is SGHRS and CDR2 YFSETQ. V was clipped by 4 bases and J by 9 bases; unmatched bases: 9. This CDR3 contains 14 residues. CDR3 in amino acids: CASSPDRGLWSQYF. DNA of the CDR3: TGCGCCAGCAGCCCGGACAGGGGGTTGTGGTCCCAGTACTTC.

The CDR3 DNA sequence: TGTGCCAGCTCACCACCGGTTGGGATCCCCTACGAGCAGTACTTC. It yields the protein CASSPPVGIPYEQYF. The J gene is TRBJ2-7, the V gene TRBV18, with unresolved D. V lost 0 bases and J 2 bases, leaving 11 bases between the germline ends. The CDR3 sequence is 15 residues long. Germline-derived CDR1 and CDR2 are KGHSH and LQKENI. The whole variable domain, remainder taken from reference TRBV18 and TRBJ2-7, is NAGVMQNPRHLVRRRGQEARLRCSPMKGHSHVYWYRQLPEEGLKFMVYLQKENIIDESGMPKERFSAEFPKEGPSILRIQQVVRGDSAAYFCASSPPVGIPYEQYFGPGTRLTVT.

The chain has TRBV7-2 and TRBJ2-7, with D perhaps TRBD1 (6 bases). The CDR3 has 14 amino acids. The V and J ends lost 1 base and 1 base respectively, with 8 bases between them. The germline gives CDR1 SGHTA, CDR2 FQGNSA. CDR3 sequence reads: CASSLVQGSYEQYF. CDR3 DNA: TGTGCCAGCAGCTTAGTACAGGGTTCCTACGAGCAGTACTTC.

This clone was counted at least ten times. This specimen includes other DNA sequences encoding the same CDR3. The chain couples TRBV10-2 to TRBJ1-6; D is ambiguous. The CDR3 runs 13 residues. Germline V gene sequence: CDR1 WSHSY, CDR2 SAAADI. Trimming stripped 10 bases from V and 9 bases from J, with 16 bases between. CDR3 in DNA: TGCGCCACCCAGACCGAAATGGGTTCACCCCTCCACTTT. Protein product: CATQTEMGSPLHF.

This chain uses TRBV27 with TRBJ2-7; D may be TRBD1 or TRBD2 (6 bases each). CDR3 length: 14 residues. The germline V gene has CDR1 MNHEY and CDR2 SMNVEV (reference sequence). V shed 4 bases and J shed 1 base, with 11 bases lying between them. CDR3 nucleotide sequence: TGTGCCAGCAGTTGGGGGGCCGATTCCTACGAGCAGTACTTC. Protein sequence: CASSWGADSYEQYF.

CDR3 sequence: CASSTGRTETQYF. The CDR3 DNA is TGTGCCAGCTCAACGGGACGGACAGAGACCCAGTACTTC. The chain is built from TRBV18 and TRBJ2-5; D tentatively reads TRBD1 or TRBD2 (5 bases each). CDR1 is KGHSH, CDR2 LQKENI, per germline. CDR3 size: 13 residues. V was trimmed by 5 bases and J by 4 bases, leaving 11 bases between them.